The 8 T cell receptor beta chains given below trace back to one sample, sequenced in a study of T-cell reconstitution after alpha-beta-depleted transplantation in children (dated by TCRdb to about 2016). The library was built by means of PCR. Reads for this sample came from an Illumina HiSeq 2500. Molecular barcoding was employed in the preparation of TCR libraries, with unique molecular identifiers being used to normalize TCRbeta repertoire quantification. TCRdb reworked the public reads: Q25 trimming with fastp, MiXCR clone assembly, productive beta chains retained. All rows with the same CDR3 protein become a single entry with the most common DNA and genes. The sample records about 360,000 distinct CDR3 sequences, about an eighth of which are singletons. The ten biggest clones cover 3.5% to 4.5% of the sample. Material: PBMCs, obtained from the stem cell graft. These receptors all stem from a human donor who donated a stem cell graft to a child with Fanconi anemia.

V is TRBV5-4 and J is TRBJ2-4; 7 bases fit TRBD2. CDR3 length equals 17 residues. Looked up from germline, CDR1 is SGHNT and CDR2 is YYREEE (reference sequence). The V gene end was trimmed by 0 bases and the J gene end by 4 bases; junction bases not matched to a gene: 10. DNA for the CDR3: TGTGCCAGCAGCTTGGCCGCGCGTCGGGGGGATAAAAACATTCAGTACTTC. It encodes CASSLAARRGDKNIQYF.

At least ten counts were recorded for this clonotype. The chain links TRBV7-2 to TRBJ1-2; 7 bases match TRBD1. The V gene end was trimmed by 3 bases and the J gene end by 3 bases; junction bases not matched to a gene: 4. CDR1 and CDR2 (germline): SGHTA, FQGNSA. The CDR3 is 14 amino acids. As DNA, the CDR3 is TGTGCCAGCAGCTTTCGTCAGGGGGACTATGGCTACACCTTC. Translation: CASSFRQGDYGYTF.

This clonotype was observed at least ten times. The V gene is TRBV3-1, the J gene TRBJ1-5; perhaps TRBD1 as D (6 bases). CDR1 is LGHDT and CDR2 is YNNKEL in the germline V gene (reference sequence). This CDR3 comprises 16 residues. The V end lost 2 bases, the J end lost 5 bases, and 16 bases lay between the germline ends. The CDR3 here is CASSQSDRQVDQPQHF. The CDR3 coding sequence is TGTGCCAGCAGCCAATCCGACCGACAGGTAGATCAGCCCCAGCATTTT.

This clonotype was counted between two and nine times. V usage is TRBV4-1 and J usage is TRBJ2-1; tentatively, D is TRBD1 or TRBD2 (5 bases each). The CDR3 length is 16 residues. Germline loops: CDR1 MGHRA, CDR2 YSYEKL. The V end lost 5 bases, the J end lost 8 bases, and 22 bases lay between the germline ends. As DNA, the CDR3 is TGCGCCAGCAGCTTCCGGGACGGCCACTTTTCCTATGAGCAGTTCTTC. Protein product: CASSFRDGHFSYEQFF.

The sample holds a few counts of this clonotype. The chain employs TRBV12-3 or TRBV12-4 and TRBJ2-7, with D possibly TRBD2 on 5 matching bases. V lost 1 base to trimming and J lost 5 bases, with 15 bases between them. This CDR3 is 15 amino acids long. The CDR3 bases are TGTGCCAGCAGTTTAGGTGCGGGTATGAGGGACGAGCAGTACTTC. It is translated as CASSLGAGMRDEQYF.

The chain links TRBV6-1 to TRBJ2-5; D is possibly TRBD2 (5 bases). Germline assignment: CDR1 MNHNS and CDR2 SASEGT. Trimming cost V 7 bases and J 3 bases, with 12 bases left between them. This CDR3 is 13 amino acids long. In DNA form, the CDR3 reads TGTGCCAGCATGGCCCTCGGGGAAGAGACCCAGTACTTC. As protein: CASMALGEETQYF.

This clonotype was seen repeatedly, ten times or more. The V call is TRBV12-3 or TRBV12-4, the J call TRBJ2-2; TRBD2 matches at 8 bases. The CDR3 loop spans 16 amino acids. The V segment lost 5 bases and the J segment 8 bases; nucleotides outside the gene matches: 13. The CDR3 sequence: CASSPLPGGPGGELFF. CDR3 nucleotides: TGTGCCAGCAGTCCCCTCCCGGGGGGGCCTGGAGGGGAGCTGTTTTTT.

With respect to this clonotype: A junction end diverges from the germline sequence, so it may reflect a read error. This chain links TRBV5-6 with TRBJ2-5, with a possible D match to TRBD1 (5 bases). The germline V gene encodes CDR1 SGHDT and CDR2 YYEEEE. The CDR3 totals 11 residues. The CDR3 coding sequence is TGTGCCAGCAGCTTGAGAGACAGCCATGACTTC. This codes for CASSLRDSHDF.